What follows are 12 T cell receptor beta chains derived from one specimen sequenced in a study of blood T cell repertoires in COVID-19. Sequenced by immunoSEQ multiplex PCR; TCRdb stores in-frame clones only, minus some. The sample lists 300,000 to 400,000 clones, over 70% occurring once. Sequenced input: PBMCs or T cells enriched from blood (not recorded which). The receptors come from a man younger than 40 who had recovered from COVID-19.

V and J are TRBV9 and TRBJ1-1; D not resolved. Germline V gene lookup returns CDR1 SGDLS and CDR2 YYNGEE. The CDR3 has 14 amino acids. Trimming took off 2 bases at V and 0 bases at J, with 8 bases between the two ends. CDR3 amino acids: CASSVNLMNTEAFF. CDR3 DNA: TGTGCCAGCAGCGTGAACCTAATGAACACTGAAGCTTTCTTT.

The chain has TRBV3-1 (or the pseudogene TRBV3-2) and TRBJ2-5; 11 bases line up with TRBD2. The CDR3 runs to 17 residues. V was pared by 3 bases and J by 1 base, with 7 bases of the junction left unmatched. CDR1 and CDR2 from the germline V gene are LGHDT and YNNKEL (reference sequence). The CDR3 sequence: CASSQYRGLAVQETQYF. The DNA of the CDR3 is TGTGCCAGCAGCCAGTACAGGGGACTAGCGGTCCAAGAGACCCAGTACTTC.

The V call is TRBV11-2, the J call TRBJ1-6; perhaps TRBD1 as D (5 bases). The CDR3 contains 16 residues. From germline, CDR1 is SGHAT and CDR2 FQNNGV. V lost 5 bases, J lost 3 bases, and 14 bases lay in between. The CDR3 DNA follows: TGTGCCAGCAGCCGCCGTGGAGGGGTCTATAATTCACCCCTCCACTTT. Translated: CASSRRGGVYNSPLHF.

This chain connects TRBV5-4 to TRBJ1-1, with D possibly matching TRBD1 (5 bases). Germline assignment: CDR1 SGHNT and CDR2 YYREEE (reference sequence). V lost 4 bases to trimming and J lost 6 bases, with 13 bases between them. This CDR3 has 13 residues. This CDR3 reads CASSGTGWAEAFF. The CDR3 DNA reads as TGTGCCAGCAGCGGTACAGGTTGGGCTGAAGCTTTCTTT.

This chain connects TRBV7-9 to TRBJ1-1, with 8 bases aligning to TRBD1. V dropped 5 bases and J dropped 1; count of bases not matched to a gene: 6. CDR1 and CDR2 (germline): SEHNR, FQNEAQ (reference sequence). The CDR3 consists of 15 residues. CDR3 loop: CASSVPGQANTEAFF. The CDR3 DNA reads as TGTGCCAGCAGCGTCCCGGGACAGGCGAACACTGAAGCTTTCTTT.

The chain uses TRBV4-2 and TRBJ2-1; D gene ambiguous. The CDR3 has 15 residues. Germline V gives CDR1 LGHNA, CDR2 YNFKEQ. Between the trimmed V and J ends, which lost 4 bases and 7 bases, there was a span of 17 bases. In DNA form, the CDR3 reads TGTGCCAGCAGCCGTCACGGCAGCGAATCGAATGAGCAGTTCTTC. Its translation is CASSRHGSESNEQFF.

This clone was seen once. CDR3 amino acids: CASGRGAGGYTF. The CDR3 DNA sequence: TGTGCTAGTGGCCGGGGGGCGGGAGGCTACACCTTC. The chain combines TRBV12-5 with TRBJ1-2, with a weak D call TRBD1 (6 bases). The V and J ends lost 6 bases and 8 bases respectively, with 13 bases between them. The CDR3 is made up of 12 amino acids. CDR1 and CDR2 (germline): LGHNT, FRNRAP.

The chain combines TRBV2 with TRBJ2-7; possibly TRBD2 for D (7 bases). The germline gives CDR1 SNHLY, CDR2 FYNNEI. This CDR3 spans 16 amino acids. Trimming stripped 6 bases from V and 3 bases from J, with 21 bases between. As DNA, the CDR3 is TGTGCCAGCAGGCCCGCAGGGGAGGGAAGAGTCTACGAGCAGTACTTC. Protein sequence: CASRPAGEGRVYEQYF. Full variable domain (rest looked up from reference TRBV2 and TRBJ2-7): EPEVTQTPSHQVTQMGQEVILRCVPISNHLYFYWYRQILGQKVEFLVSFYNNEISEKSEIFDDQFSVERPDGSNFTLKIRSTKLEDSAMYFCASRPAGEGRVYEQYFGPGTRLTVT.

CDR3 DNA sequence: TGTGCCAGCAGCTGGGGACTGAGCTCTGGAAACACCATATATTTT. Protein product: CASSWGLSSGNTIYF. V and J are TRBV5-6 and TRBJ1-3; the D gene is possibly TRBD1 (5 bases). Trimming removed 3 bases from V and 0 bases from J, with 10 bases in between. The length of the CDR3 is 15 residues. Germline CDR1 is SGHDT and CDR2 is YYEEEE.

The chain is built from TRBV2 and TRBJ2-2; TRBD2 aligns across 11 bases. Trimming removed 2 bases from V and 4 bases from J; junction bases left unmatched: 3. The CDR3 has 16 residues. Germline values: CDR1 SNHLY, CDR2 FYNNEI. CDR3 sequence: CASSEYSGGATGELFF. The CDR3 nucleotides read TGTGCCAGCAGTGAATATAGCGGGGGGGCCACCGGGGAGCTGTTTTTT.

CDR3 nucleotides: TGTGCCAGCAGCTTTATGAGGTATATCTCCCCCACAGATACGCAGTATTTT. Protein product: CASSFMRYISPTDTQYF. V is TRBV11-2 and J is TRBJ2-3, with unresolved D. The CDR3 is 17 amino acids. Germline V gene lookup returns CDR1 SGHAT and CDR2 FQNNGV. Trimming cost V 3 bases and J 2 bases, with 18 bases left between them. The entire variable domain, with the rest obtained from reference TRBV11-2 and TRBJ2-3, is as follows: EAGVAQSPRYKIIEKRQSVAFWCNPISGHATLYWYQQILGQGPKLLIQFQNNGVVDDSQLPKDRFSAERLKGVDSTLKIQPAKLEDSAVYLCASSFMRYISPTDTQYFGPGTRLTVL.

This clone was observed a handful of times. The chain carries TRBV7-9 and TRBJ1-2; D uncertain. CDR3 length: 16 residues. Trimming took 1 base from V and 4 from J, leaving 16 bases between them. Germline assignment: CDR1 SEHNR and CDR2 FQNEAQ (reference sequence). The CDR3 sequence: CASSLEVQTVSYGYTF. CDR3 DNA sequence: TGTGCCAGCAGCTTAGAGGTACAGACCGTTTCCTATGGCTACACCTTC. The variable domain in full, with the rest retrieved from reference TRBV7-9 and TRBJ1-2, is DTGVSQNPRHKITKRGQNVTFRCDPISEHNRLYWYRQTLGQGPEFLTYFQNEAQLEKSRLLSDRFSAERPKGSFSTLEIQRTEQGDSAMYLCASSLEVQTVSYGYTFGSGTRLTVV.